This T cell receptor beta chain was observed in a study of shared T cell receptors in the human thymus. Between the trimmed V and J ends, which lost 0 bases and 3 bases, there was a span of 15 bases. From germline, CDR1 is SGHVS and CDR2 FNYEAQ. The CDR3 consists of 17 residues. Here immunoSEQ multiplex PCR was the method, and the copy in TCRdb shows in-frame clones only, minus some. The repertoire holds some 700,000 clones, with 70% to 90% as singletons. This sample also belongs to another study, concerning human thymus T cells.

The receptor comes from a boy younger than two with a congenital heart defect. The V call is TRBV7-6, the J call TRBJ2-1; D is undetermined. Sequencing was carried out using thymocytes. The CDR3 DNA follows: TGTGCCAGCAGCTTAGCTAGGAACAGCCGTTTCTACAATGAGCAGTTCTTC. Amino acid sequence: CASSLARNSRFYNEQFF.